The next 21 T cell receptor beta chains were all read from a single sample in a study of T cells in localized non-small cell lung cancer. TCRdb keeps only in-frame clones here, not all; method: immunoSEQ multiplex PCR. This table has 25,000 to 35,000 clones, 85% to 90% appearing once. Sequenced material: peripheral blood, taken before any cancer treatment. The receptor set was obtained from a female donor aged 60 or older with stage I lung adenocarcinoma.

The CDR3 DNA is TGTGCCAGCAGTTTCTCCCTCGATGAGCAGTTCTTC. Translation: CASSFSLDEQFF. This chain joins TRBV6-5 and TRBJ2-1, with unresolved D. Trimming shortened V by 4 bases and J by 8 bases, and 9 bases separated the two germline ends. The CDR3 runs to 12 residues. CDR1 is MNHEY, CDR2 SVGAGI, per germline.

This sequence joins TRBV11-2 and TRBJ2-1; 8 nucleotides align to TRBD2. Germline CDR1 SGHAT, CDR2 FQNNGV. V was pared by 2 bases and J by 5 bases, with 8 bases of the junction left unmatched. The CDR3 loop spans 16 amino acids. The CDR3 spells CASSLFSGTVDNEQFF. CDR3 coding DNA: TGTGCCAGCAGCTTATTTAGCGGGACTGTCGACAATGAGCAGTTCTTC.

This clone was observed a few times. This chain joins TRBV10-3 and TRBJ2-7; unclear D gene. The germline V and J ends were trimmed by 4 bases and 7 bases, with 26 bases remaining between them. The CDR3 is 17 amino acids. The germline V gene has CDR1 ENHRY and CDR2 SYGVKD. CDR3 DNA sequence: TGTGCCATCAGTGCTCTTGTGGGCCAGTACAAGCCCTTGGAGCAGTACTTC. Translating it yields CAISALVGQYKPLEQYF.

The V and J genes are TRBV29-1 and TRBJ2-3; weak D call: TRBD2 (5 bases). V dropped 4 bases and J dropped 4 bases, with 9 bases sitting between them. This CDR3 contains 12 residues. In germline, CDR1 is SQVTM, CDR2 ANQGSEA. CDR3 in amino acids: CSVGREADTQYF. CDR3 bases: TGCAGCGTTGGCCGGGAAGCAGATACGCAGTATTTT.

V is TRBV9 and J is TRBJ2-2; no clear D. This CDR3 spans 12 amino acids. V lost 1 base and J lost 7, with 5 bases in between. The germline V gene has CDR1 SGDLS and CDR2 YYNGEE. This CDR3 reads CASSVRDGELFF. CDR3 in DNA: TGTGCCAGCAGCGTAAGGGACGGGGAGCTGTTTTTT.

This clone turned up a few times. The chain uses TRBV18 and TRBJ2-1, with 9 bases fitting TRBD2. Per the germline V gene, CDR1 is KGHSH and CDR2 is LQKENI. Losses at the gene ends were 0 bases for V and 6 bases for J; bases not matched to a gene: 12. This CDR3 is built from 18 residues. The DNA for the CDR3 is TGTGCCAGCTCACCACCTTCCCTAGCGGGAAGTTCGGGCAATGAGCAGTTCTTC. Translation: CASSPPSLAGSSGNEQFF.

This chain links TRBV2 with TRBJ1-2; no clear D. The V end was cut by 5 bases, the J end by 2 bases, with 18 bases between. In germline, CDR1 is SNHLY, CDR2 FYNNEI. The CDR3 length is 16 residues. The CDR3 spells CASSPTFWDPNYGYTF. CDR3 DNA: TGTGCCAGCAGTCCAACATTTTGGGATCCGAACTATGGCTACACCTTC. Full variable domain (missing parts from reference TRBV2 and TRBJ1-2): EPEVTQTPSHQVTQMGQEVILRCVPISNHLYFYWYRQILGQKVEFLVSFYNNEISEKSEIFDDQFSVERPDGSNFTLKIRSTKLEDSAMYFCASSPTFWDPNYGYTFGSGTRLTVV.

The chain joins TRBV6-6 to TRBJ2-7; D not resolved. Trimming removed 6 bases from V and 2 bases from J, with 5 bases in between. Looked up from germline, CDR1 is MNHNY and CDR2 is SVGAGI (reference sequence). The CDR3 has 11 residues. The CDR3 here is CASRVTYEQYF. As DNA, the CDR3 is TGTGCCAGCAGGGTGACCTACGAGCAGTACTTC.

This clone was seen only once. The rearrangement joins TRBV5-4 to TRBJ2-2; 9 nucleotides line up with TRBD2. Per germline, CDR1 SGHNT and CDR2 YYREEE (reference sequence). Trimming removed 3 bases from V and 2 bases from J; junction bases left unmatched: 2. This CDR3 is 15 amino acids long. The chain's CDR3 is CASSSGLANTGELFF. The DNA for the CDR3 is TGTGCCAGCAGCTCGGGACTAGCCAACACCGGGGAGCTGTTTTTT.

The CDR3 sequence is CASSQNEGASYEQYF. The CDR3 region has the DNA TGCGCCAGCAGCCAAAACGAGGGGGCGAGTTACGAGCAGTACTTC. This chain links TRBV4-3 with TRBJ2-7; 7 bases match TRBD1. This CDR3 comprises 15 residues. The junction had 8 bases not matched to a gene; V was cut back by 2 bases and J by 4 bases. Germline values: CDR1 LGHNA, CDR2 YSLEER.

This chain connects TRBV27 to TRBJ1-1, with 9 bases lining up with TRBD1. Germline V lookup: CDR1 MNHEY, CDR2 SMNVEV (reference sequence). This CDR3 is 15 amino acids long. The V segment lost 0 bases and the J segment 6 bases; nucleotides outside the gene matches: 5. The CDR3, as DNA: TGTGCCAGCAGTTTATCGCGACAGGGGGGGGCTGAAGCTTTCTTT. Protein product: CASSLSRQGGAEAFF.

The rearrangement uses TRBV18 and TRBJ2-1, with TRBD1 identical over 7 bases. V shed 4 bases, J shed 9 bases, and the junction held 3 bases outside the gene matches. The CDR3 is made up of 12 amino acids. In germline, CDR1 is KGHSH, CDR2 LQKENI. DNA for the CDR3: TGTGCCAGCTCACGACAGGGTTTTGAGCAGTTCTTC. Its protein product is CASSRQGFEQFF.

This chain uses TRBV30 with TRBJ2-2; D might be TRBD1 (6 bases). This CDR3 is 13 amino acids long. CDR1 GTSNPN and CDR2 SVGIG come from the germline V gene (reference sequence). V lost 5 bases, J lost 3 bases, and 10 bases lay in between. The CDR3 sequence is CAWGTGYTGELFF. CDR3 bases: TGTGCCTGGGGAACAGGGTACACCGGGGAGCTGTTTTTT.

This chain uses TRBV4-2 with TRBJ2-7, with D possibly matching TRBD1 (6 bases). Trimming took 4 bases from V and 0 from J, leaving 19 bases between them. This CDR3 spans 17 amino acids. Germline V lookup: CDR1 LGHNA, CDR2 YNFKEQ. The CDR3 bases are TGTGCCAGCAGCCCAAAGGGGGACGGGGTCGGCTCCTACGAGCAGTACTTC. It codes for CASSPKGDGVGSYEQYF.

The chain is built from TRBV5-1 and TRBJ2-1, with D perhaps matching TRBD2 (6 bases). This CDR3 is 14 amino acids long. CDR1 and CDR2 (germline): SGHRS, YFSETQ. V was cut by 9 bases and J by 4 bases, with 17 bases left in between. The CDR3 here is CATREGSGYNEQFF. Here the CDR3 DNA reads TGCGCCACCAGAGAGGGTAGCGGTTACAATGAGCAGTTCTTC.

The V gene is TRBV5-1, the J gene TRBJ2-7; 8 bases match TRBD2. The germline V gene has CDR1 SGHRS and CDR2 YFSETQ. This CDR3 comprises 15 residues. The J segment lost 6 bases and the V segment lost 0 bases, leaving 8 bases of the junction unmatched. CDR3 coding DNA: TGCGCCAGCAGCTTGGCGTCGGGAGGGCCTTTCGAGCAGTACTTC. Protein: CASSLASGGPFEQYF.

The chain links TRBV7-2 to TRBJ2-7, with TRBD2 matching over 9 bases. The ends lost 4 bases at V and 2 bases at J; junction bases unmatched: 6. This CDR3 has 15 residues. The germline V gene encodes CDR1 SGHTA and CDR2 FQGNSA. CDR3 sequence: CASSSSTSGPYEQYF. The CDR3 nucleotides read TGTGCCAGCAGCTCCTCGACTAGCGGTCCCTACGAGCAGTACTTC.

The rearrangement uses TRBV27 and TRBJ2-7; no clear D. Germline-derived CDR1 and CDR2 are MNHEY and SMNVEV (reference sequence). Between the trimmed V and J ends, which lost 4 bases and 2 bases, there was a span of 15 bases. The CDR3 runs to 15 residues. CDR3 in DNA: TGTGCCAGCAGTTACGTGGGATTCTTTACCTACGAGCAGTACTTC. Amino acid sequence: CASSYVGFFTYEQYF.

The rearrangement joins TRBV5-1 to TRBJ1-2; unclear D gene. The CDR3 has 15 residues. Trimming removed 0 bases from V and 6 bases from J, with 15 bases in between. Germline CDR1 is SGHRS and CDR2 is YFSETQ. The CDR3 protein is CASSLGPLQKDGYTF. Written as DNA, the CDR3 is TGCGCCAGCAGCTTGGGCCCCCTCCAGAAGGATGGCTACACCTTC.

CDR3: CASSTATGTGHTFF. CDR3 sequence (DNA): TGTGCCAGCAGCACTGCGACCGGGACAGGGCATACTTTCTTT. The chain couples TRBV28 to TRBJ1-1; TRBD1 aligns across 9 bases. The ends lost 6 bases at V and 12 bases at J; junction bases unmatched: 14. The CDR3 extends over 14 amino acids. From germline, CDR1 is MDHEN and CDR2 SYDVKM.

The chain recombines TRBV7-2 with TRBJ1-1; unclear D gene. Trimming left V 5 bases short and J 1 base short, with 14 bases between. The germline V gene encodes CDR1 SGHTA and CDR2 FQGNSA. CDR3 length: 15 amino acids. The CDR3 spells CASSPWSATNTEAFF. The CDR3 nucleotides are TGTGCCAGCAGCCCCTGGTCAGCCACGAACACTGAAGCTTTCTTT.